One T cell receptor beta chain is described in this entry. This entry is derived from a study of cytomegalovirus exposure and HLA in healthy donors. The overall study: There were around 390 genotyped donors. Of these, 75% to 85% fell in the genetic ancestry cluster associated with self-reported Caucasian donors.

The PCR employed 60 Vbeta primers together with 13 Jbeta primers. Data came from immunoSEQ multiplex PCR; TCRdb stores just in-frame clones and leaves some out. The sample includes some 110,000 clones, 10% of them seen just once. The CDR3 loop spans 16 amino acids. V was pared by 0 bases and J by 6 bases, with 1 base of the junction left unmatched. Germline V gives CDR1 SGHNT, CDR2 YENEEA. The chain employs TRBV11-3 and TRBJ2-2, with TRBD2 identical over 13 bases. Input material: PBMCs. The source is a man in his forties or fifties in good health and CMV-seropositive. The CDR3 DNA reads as TGTGCCAGCAGCTTAGACACTAGCGGGAGGGCCGGGGAGCTGTTTTTT. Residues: CASSLDTSGRAGELFF.